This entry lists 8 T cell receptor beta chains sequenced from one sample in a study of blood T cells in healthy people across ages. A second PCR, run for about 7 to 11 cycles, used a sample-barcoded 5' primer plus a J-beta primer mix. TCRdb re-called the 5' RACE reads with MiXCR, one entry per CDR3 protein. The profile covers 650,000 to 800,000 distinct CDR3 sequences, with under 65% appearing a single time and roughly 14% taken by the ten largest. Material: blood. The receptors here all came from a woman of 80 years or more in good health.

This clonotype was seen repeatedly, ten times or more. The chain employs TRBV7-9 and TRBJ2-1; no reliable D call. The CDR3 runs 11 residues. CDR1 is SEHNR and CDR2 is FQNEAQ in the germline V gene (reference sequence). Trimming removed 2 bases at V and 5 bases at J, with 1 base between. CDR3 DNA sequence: TGTGCCAGCAGCTTACACAATGAGCAGTTCTTC. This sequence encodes CASSLHNEQFF.

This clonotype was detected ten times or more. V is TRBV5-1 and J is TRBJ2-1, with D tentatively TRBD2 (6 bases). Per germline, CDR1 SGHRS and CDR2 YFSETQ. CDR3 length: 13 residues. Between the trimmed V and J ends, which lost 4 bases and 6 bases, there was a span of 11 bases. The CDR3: CASSPSGLNEQFF. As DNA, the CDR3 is TGCGCCAGCAGCCCCTCGGGACTCAATGAGCAGTTCTTC. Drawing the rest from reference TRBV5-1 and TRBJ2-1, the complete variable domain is KAGVTQTPRYLIKTRGQQVTLSCSPISGHRSVSWYQQTPGQGLQFLFEYFSETQRNKGNFPGRFSGRQFSNSRSEMNVSTLELGDSALYLCASSPSGLNEQFFGPGTRLTVL.

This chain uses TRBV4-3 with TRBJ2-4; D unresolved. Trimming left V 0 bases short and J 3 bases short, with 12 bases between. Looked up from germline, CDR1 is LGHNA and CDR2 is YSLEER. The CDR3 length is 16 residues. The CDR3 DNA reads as TGCGCCAGCAGCCAAGATTGGGGTTACGGCAAAAACATTCAGTACTTC. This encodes CASSQDWGYGKNIQYF.

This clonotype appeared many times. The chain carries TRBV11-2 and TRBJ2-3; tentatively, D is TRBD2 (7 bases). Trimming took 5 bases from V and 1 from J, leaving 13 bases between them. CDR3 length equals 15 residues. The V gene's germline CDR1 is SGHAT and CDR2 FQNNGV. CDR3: CASSQGRGGTDTQYF. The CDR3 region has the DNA TGTGCCAGCAGCCAGGGGAGGGGGGGCACAGATACGCAGTATTTT.

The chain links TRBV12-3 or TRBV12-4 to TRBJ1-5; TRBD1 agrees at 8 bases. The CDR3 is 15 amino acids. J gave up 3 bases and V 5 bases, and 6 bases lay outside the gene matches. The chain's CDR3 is CASSPDRGLNQPQHF. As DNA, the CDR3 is TGTGCCAGCAGTCCCGACAGGGGTCTCAATCAGCCCCAGCATTTT.

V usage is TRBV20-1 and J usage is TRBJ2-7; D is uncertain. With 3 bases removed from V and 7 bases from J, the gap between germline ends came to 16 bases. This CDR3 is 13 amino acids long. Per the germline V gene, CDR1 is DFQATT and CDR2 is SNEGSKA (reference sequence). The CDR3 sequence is CSARGDTGLEQYF. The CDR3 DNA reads TGCAGTGCTAGGGGTGACACCGGCCTAGAGCAGTACTTC.

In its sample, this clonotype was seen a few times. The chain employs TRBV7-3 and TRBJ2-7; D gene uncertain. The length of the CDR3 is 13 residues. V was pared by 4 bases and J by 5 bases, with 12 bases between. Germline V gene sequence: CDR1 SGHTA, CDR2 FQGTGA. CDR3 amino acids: CASSSYVVDEQYF. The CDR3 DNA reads TGTGCCAGCAGCTCTTACGTGGTCGACGAGCAGTACTTC.

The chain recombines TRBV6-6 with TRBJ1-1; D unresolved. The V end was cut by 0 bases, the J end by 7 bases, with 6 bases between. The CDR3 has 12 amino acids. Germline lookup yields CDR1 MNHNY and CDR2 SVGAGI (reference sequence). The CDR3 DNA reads TGTGCCAGCAGTTACTCGGCGGGTGAAGCTTTCTTT. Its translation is CASSYSAGEAFF.